The 32 T cell receptor beta chains below were found in one sample sequenced in a study of neurological immune-mediated disorders. TCRdb reanalysed the 5' RACE reads using MiXCR and keeps one entry per CDR3 protein. The repertoire has fewer than 85,000 distinct CDR3 sequences, 4.5% to 6.5% of them found once; the top ten carry 2% to 2.5%. The sequenced sample was PBMCs. The receptors originated from a woman younger than 45 with multiple sclerosis.

The chain links TRBV20-1 to TRBJ1-5, with 7 bases identical to TRBD1. CDR3 length: 13 residues. Germline V CDR1 and CDR2: DFQATT, SNEGSKA (reference sequence). V lost 6 bases, J lost 14 bases, and 16 bases stayed unmatched. The CDR3 sequence: CSALGQGGRAKHF. CDR3 DNA: TGCAGTGCCCTGGGGCAGGGGGGAAGGGCCAAGCATTTT.

This clonotype has at least ten counts. The CDR3 spells CATSDPTGSDTQYF. The CDR3 nucleotides read TGTGCCACCAGTGACCCAACAGGGTCAGATACGCAGTATTTT. The rearrangement links TRBV24-1 to TRBJ2-3, with D maybe TRBD1 (6 bases). Trimming left V 4 bases short and J 4 bases short, with 11 bases between. The CDR3 has 14 residues. Germline-derived CDR1 and CDR2 are KGHDR and SFDVKD.

This clonotype was seen many times. The gene calls are TRBV20-1 and TRBJ1-2; TRBD1 aligns across 7 bases. The CDR3 extends over 16 amino acids. V dropped 2 bases and J dropped 4; count of bases not matched to a gene: 13. CDR1 is DFQATT and CDR2 is SNEGSKA in the germline V gene (reference sequence). The CDR3 loop reads CSARPPRGIGTYGYTF. In DNA, the CDR3 is TGCAGTGCTAGACCTCCCAGGGGGATAGGGACCTATGGCTACACCTTC.

A few counts support this clonotype. The CDR3 sequence: CSATGATNEKLFF. The CDR3 DNA follows: TGCAGTGCTACAGGGGCAACTAATGAAAAACTGTTTTTT. The chain employs TRBV20-1 and TRBJ1-4; D perhaps matches TRBD1 (6 bases). Trimming removed 4 bases from V and 0 bases from J, with 6 bases in between. The CDR3 is 13 amino acids. CDR1 and CDR2 from the germline V gene are DFQATT and SNEGSKA (reference sequence).

This clonotype was observed many times. The V and J genes are TRBV5-1 and TRBJ2-5; D is ambiguous. Trimming took 0 bases from V and 5 from J, leaving 14 bases between them. There are 15 residues in the CDR3. Germline CDR1 SGHRS, CDR2 YFSETQ. In nucleotides, the CDR3 is TGCGCCAGCAGCTTGGGATCAGGTGGTGTGGAGACCCAGTACTTC. Translation gives CASSLGSGGVETQYF. The variable domain in full, completed from reference TRBV5-1 and TRBJ2-5, reads KAGVTQTPRYLIKTRGQQVTLSCSPISGHRSVSWYQQTPGQGLQFLFEYFSETQRNKGNFPGRFSGRQFSNSRSEMNVSTLELGDSALYLCASSLGSGGVETQYFGPGTRLLVL.

This clonotype was counted only a few times. This chain connects TRBV5-1 to TRBJ2-2; no clear D gene. This CDR3 has 17 amino acids. The V gene lost 5 bases and the J gene lost 6 bases, with 23 bases spanning the gap. The germline V gene encodes CDR1 SGHRS and CDR2 YFSETQ. The CDR3, as DNA: TGCGCCAGCAGTCCCTCTTTCGGCGGAATCATGGCCGGGGAGCTGTTTTTT. Its protein product is CASSPSFGGIMAGELFF.

The sample holds many counts of this clonotype. This chain links TRBV27 with TRBJ1-6; TRBD1 might be the D (5 bases). Germline values: CDR1 MNHEY, CDR2 SMNVEV (reference sequence). The CDR3 has 16 residues. Trimming left V 3 bases short and J 3 bases short, with 12 bases between. CDR3 nucleotides: TGTGCCAGCAGTTTCGAGTCGACAGACTATAATTCACCCCTCCACTTT. This translates into CASSFESTDYNSPLHF.

This clonotype was seen ten or more times. The chain is built from TRBV5-1 and TRBJ2-7; a possible D gene is TRBD2 (6 bases). The germline V and J ends were trimmed by 5 bases and 7 bases, with 16 bases remaining between them. The CDR3 contains 13 residues. CDR1 and CDR2 from the germline V gene are SGHRS and YFSETQ. The chain's CDR3 is CASREGPLGEQYV. CDR3 in DNA: TGCGCCAGCAGGGAGGGCCCGCTGGGGGAGCAGTACGTC.

This clonotype showed up many times. This chain joins TRBV24-1 and TRBJ2-5; 9 bases map to TRBD1. After removal of 6 bases from V and 2 bases from J, the junction contained 12 bases not matched to a gene. This CDR3 has 17 residues. Germline V gene lookup returns CDR1 KGHDR and CDR2 SFDVKD. The CDR3 DNA reads as TGTGCCACCAGTCCGGGACAGGGACACCCGCGTCAAGAGACCCAGTACTTC. Translating gives CATSPGQGHPRQETQYF.

Many counts were recorded for this clonotype. The V and J genes are TRBV28 and TRBJ1-2; D is uncertain. The CDR3 covers 13 residues. Deletions cut 10 bases from V and 1 base from J, with 13 bases between. Looked up from germline, CDR1 is MDHEN and CDR2 is SYDVKM. The CDR3 sequence: CATYGAFNYGYTF. CDR3 in DNA: TGTGCCACCTACGGTGCCTTTAACTATGGCTACACCTTC.

This clonotype was seen repeatedly, ten times or more. This chain connects TRBV3-1 to TRBJ1-1; D gene unclear. There are 13 residues in the CDR3. Trimming took 0 bases from V and 5 from J, leaving 7 bases between them. Germline V CDR1 and CDR2: LGHDT, YNNKEL (reference sequence). The CDR3 DNA is TGTGCCAGCAGCCAAGATCCAGGTACTGAAGCTTTCTTT. This gives the protein CASSQDPGTEAFF.

There are a few counts of this clonotype. V and J are TRBV7-2 and TRBJ2-1; TRBD2 matches 10 bases. V shed 2 bases, J shed 8 bases, and the junction held 3 bases outside the gene matches. The CDR3 runs 14 residues. Germline V gene lookup returns CDR1 SGHTA and CDR2 FQGNSA. The CDR3 reads CASSLLAGDYEQFF. The CDR3, as DNA: TGTGCCAGCAGCTTACTAGCGGGGGATTATGAGCAGTTCTTC. Complete variable domain (other parts from reference TRBV7-2 and TRBJ2-1): GAGVSQSPSNKVTEKGKDVELRCDPISGHTALYWYRQSLGQGLEFLIYFQGNSAPDKSGLPSDRFSAERTGGSVSTLTIQRTQQEDSAVYLCASSLLAGDYEQFFGPGTRLTVL.

A few counts support this clonotype. The rearrangement uses TRBV5-1 and TRBJ2-7; the match to TRBD1 covers 7 bases. This CDR3 has 15 amino acids. V shed 4 bases and J 0 bases; nucleotides not matched to a gene: 7. Germline CDR1 SGHRS, CDR2 YFSETQ. The CDR3 DNA is TGCGCCAGCAGCCGGGACCAGGGGGTCTCCTACGAGCAGTACTTC. Protein: CASSRDQGVSYEQYF.

This clonotype appeared many times. The V call is TRBV7-8, the J call TRBJ2-3; TRBD2 is a possible D gene (6 bases). The CDR3 is 14 residues long. The ends were cut back, 3 bases at V and 4 bases at J, with 11 bases in the middle. Germline V gene sequence: CDR1 SGHVS, CDR2 FQNEAQ. The CDR3 DNA sequence: TGTGCCAGCAGCTTCTGGAGGGTCCCAGATACGCAGTATTTT. Protein product: CASSFWRVPDTQYF.

This clonotype was counted many times. The gene calls are TRBV7-8 and TRBJ2-3; D unresolved. CDR3 length: 12 amino acids. Per the germline V gene, CDR1 is SGHVS and CDR2 is FQNEAQ. Trimming took off 5 bases at V and 4 bases at J, with 7 bases between the two ends. The CDR3 region is CASSLNADTQYF. CDR3 nucleotide sequence: TGTGCCAGCAGCCTTAACGCAGATACGCAGTATTTT.

This clonotype was counted many times. This chain links TRBV29-1 with TRBJ1-3; tentative D call: TRBD1 (5 bases). This CDR3 has 12 amino acids. The germline CDR1 and CDR2 sequences are SQVTM and ANQGSEA. V was cut by 6 bases and J by 0 bases, with 6 bases left in between. The CDR3 DNA reads as TGCAGCGTGACAGACTCTGGAAACACCATATATTTT. The encoded protein is CSVTDSGNTIYF.

The CDR3 region has the DNA TGTGCCAGCAGTTTTCGGACTAGCGGGAGACCCTACGAGCAGTACTTC. This codes for CASSFRTSGRPYEQYF. The chain combines TRBV6-5 with TRBJ2-7; 13 bases map to TRBD2. The junction had 5 bases not matched to a gene; V was cut back by 4 bases and J by 2 bases. This CDR3 is 16 amino acids long. Germline lookup yields CDR1 MNHEY and CDR2 SVGAGI.

Many counts were recorded for this clonotype. The rearrangement links TRBV12-3 or TRBV12-4 to TRBJ2-1; D is undetermined. This CDR3 has 11 amino acids. V was trimmed by 6 bases and J by 15 bases, leaving 15 bases between them. This CDR3 reads CASSRGALPFF. CDR3 sequence (DNA): TGTGCCAGCAGCCGCGGTGCTTTGCCGTTCTTC.

This clonotype has ten or more counts. The rearrangement links TRBV21-1 to TRBJ2-3; the table's D gene call, TRBD2, was not cross checked with the DNA. TRBV21-1 is termed a pseudogene. The CDR3 totals 18 residues. In DNA form, the CDR3 reads TGTGCCAGCAGCAAATTATTGGTAGCGACCGCCTCTACAGATACGCAGTATTTT. Its protein product is CASSKLLVATASTDTQYF.

This clonotype has ten or more counts. The V call is TRBV9, the J call TRBJ2-2, with D possibly being TRBD2 (5 bases). Germline-derived CDR1 and CDR2 are SGDLS and YYNGEE. With 0 bases removed from V and 6 bases from J, the gap between germline ends came to 12 bases. The CDR3 has 15 amino acids. The CDR3 DNA reads TGTGCCAGCAGCGTAGCGGGAATGGGCCCCGGGGAGCTGTTTTTT. Residues: CASSVAGMGPGELFF.

In its sample, this clonotype was seen many times. The CDR3, as DNA: TGTGCCAGCACTCACGAGGCAGGGCGGAAAGAGACCCAGTACTTC. Protein sequence: CASTHEAGRKETQYF. The rearrangement uses TRBV7-2 and TRBJ2-5, with D possibly matching TRBD1 (5 bases). The V and J ends lost 7 bases and 3 bases respectively, with 18 bases between them. The CDR3 extends over 15 amino acids. CDR1 is SGHTA and CDR2 is FQGNSA in the germline V gene.

In its sample, this clonotype was seen many times. CDR3 sequence (DNA): TGTGCCATCAGTGAGATTTCTCAGCCCCAGCATTTT. It translates to CAISEISQPQHF. The rearrangement joins TRBV10-3 to TRBJ1-5, with D uncertain. Germline V gene sequence: CDR1 ENHRY, CDR2 SYGVKD. This CDR3 is built from 12 residues. V was pared by 2 bases and J by 6 bases, with 5 bases between.

With respect to this clonotype: A much bigger clone sits one base away, suggesting this may be a read error. The genes are TRBV20-1 and TRBJ2-7; no clear D. The CDR3 loop spans 12 amino acids. Trimming took off 3 bases at V and 12 bases at J, with 18 bases between the two ends. CDR1 and CDR2 (germline): DFQATT, SNEGSKA (reference sequence). CDR3 in amino acids: CSASNPSEDRYF. The CDR3 DNA is TGCAGTGCTAGTAACCCGTCCGAAGATCGGTACTTC.

This clonotype was seen many times. The V call is TRBV12-3 or TRBV12-4, the J call TRBJ2-6; possible D gene TRBD1, 5 bases. The CDR3 covers 13 residues. V shed 6 bases and J shed 7 bases, with 10 bases lying between them. In DNA form, the CDR3 reads TGTGCCAGCAGGACCACAGGCGCCAACGTCCTGACTTTC. Translating it yields CASRTTGANVLTF.

This clonotype was detected many times. The CDR3 here is CASSWGLGTSGATTRYNEQFF. As DNA, the CDR3 is TGCGCCAGCAGCTGGGGTCTAGGGACTAGCGGGGCCACGACACGTTACAATGAGCAGTTCTTC. The chain combines TRBV5-1 with TRBJ2-1; TRBD2 matches at 13 bases. Germline CDR1 SGHRS, CDR2 YFSETQ. J was trimmed by 4 bases and V by 3 bases; bases with no gene match: 19. The CDR3 extends over 21 amino acids.

Ten or more counts support this clonotype. This chain joins TRBV3-1 and TRBJ1-1; possibly TRBD1 for D (5 bases). V shed 0 bases and J shed 4 bases, with 6 bases lying between them. CDR1 is LGHDT and CDR2 is YNNKEL in the germline V gene (reference sequence). This CDR3 comprises 13 residues. The CDR3 spells CASSQDRVTEAFF. CDR3 sequence (DNA): TGTGCCAGCAGCCAAGACAGGGTCACTGAAGCTTTCTTT.

This clonotype appeared many times. This chain links TRBV28 with TRBJ2-3; D is ambiguous. V dropped 5 bases and J dropped 4 bases, with 22 bases sitting between them. Germline CDR1 MDHEN, CDR2 SYDVKM. The CDR3 has 17 residues. The CDR3 bases are TGTGCCAGCAGTAAAAGTCCTGAGCGCCCACGGGCAGATACGCAGTATTTT. It yields the protein CASSKSPERPRADTQYF.

The table lists this clonotype with many counts. The chain links TRBV12-3 or TRBV12-4 to TRBJ2-7; perhaps TRBD1 as D (5 bases). CDR3 size: 15 residues. V gave up 4 bases and J gave up 5 bases, with 18 bases separating them. The CDR3, as DNA: TGTGCCAGCAGTTCGAGCGACAGAAACCCCCACGAGCAGTACGTC. This codes for CASSSSDRNPHEQYV.

This clonotype was found many times. The chain links TRBV5-1 to TRBJ1-1, with no clear D. This CDR3 has 15 amino acids. Trimming shortened V by 0 bases and J by 0 bases, and 9 bases separated the two germline ends. The germline gives CDR1 SGHRS, CDR2 YFSETQ. CDR3 residues: CASSLDSSMNTEAFF. The CDR3, as DNA: TGCGCCAGCAGCTTGGATAGCTCCATGAACACTGAAGCTTTCTTT.

About this clonotype itself: It may be a read error: a sequence one base away is much more abundant. The rearrangement joins TRBV20-1 to TRBJ1-2, with D possibly being TRBD1 (5 bases). This CDR3 has 11 amino acids. The germline V gene encodes CDR1 DFQATT and CDR2 SNEGSKA (reference sequence). Trimming removed 2 bases at V and 14 bases at J, with 15 bases between. The CDR3: CSARYSAGKTF. The CDR3 DNA sequence: TGCAGTGCTAGATATTCAGCAGGGAAAACCTTC.

This clonotype came up many times. V and J are TRBV10-3 and TRBJ2-7; D tentatively reads TRBD1 or TRBD2 (6 bases each). Germline CDR1 ENHRY, CDR2 SYGVKD. CDR3 size: 17 residues. Trimming removed 1 base at V and 2 bases at J, with 18 bases between. CDR3 loop: CAISEYGGGTYTYEQYF. In DNA, the CDR3 is TGTGCCATCAGTGAGTACGGGGGCGGGACATATACCTACGAGCAGTACTTC.

This clonotype was seen more than once but under ten times. J is TRBJ2-1 and V is TRBV5-1; 9 positions match TRBD2. The CDR3 totals 17 residues. V dropped 0 bases and J dropped 3; count of bases not matched to a gene: 7. The germline V gene has CDR1 SGHRS and CDR2 YFSETQ. The CDR3 DNA is TGCGCCAGCAGCTTGGTACCTAGCGGGATACTCTACAATGAGCAGTTCTTC. Amino acid sequence: CASSLVPSGILYNEQFF.